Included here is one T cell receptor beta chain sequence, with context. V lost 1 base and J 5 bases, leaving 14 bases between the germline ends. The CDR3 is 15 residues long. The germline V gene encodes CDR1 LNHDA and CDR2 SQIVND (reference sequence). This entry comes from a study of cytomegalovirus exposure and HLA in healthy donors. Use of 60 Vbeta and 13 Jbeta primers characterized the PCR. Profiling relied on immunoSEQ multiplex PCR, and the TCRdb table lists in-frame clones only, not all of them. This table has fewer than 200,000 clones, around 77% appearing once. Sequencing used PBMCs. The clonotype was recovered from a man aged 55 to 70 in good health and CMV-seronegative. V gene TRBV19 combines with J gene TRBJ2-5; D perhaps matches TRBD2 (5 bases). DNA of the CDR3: TGTGCCAGTAGTATAGTCGACACTAGTTCGGAGACCCAGTACTTC. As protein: CASSIVDTSSETQYF.